These T cell receptor beta chains were read from a single sample in a study of liver allograft versus peripheral blood T cells. TCRdb re-called the reads through MiXCR, storing one row per CDR3 protein. The data show 10,000 or so distinct CDR3 sequences, around a sixth seen once. These receptors originate from a human patient who had a liver transplant. T cells may partly derive from the graft donor. CDR3s include the opening cysteine and the closing phenylalanine or tryptophan. Fields, in order: J gene, D gene, V gene, clone size, CDR3 DNA, CDR3 protein. D genes are given only for firm matches. The size entry is marked missing in some rows and otherwise reads once, few, many or a size class.

j_gene: TRBJ2-7
d_gene: TRBD2
v_gene: TRBV13
abundance: -
CDR3nt: TGTGCCAGCAGCTTACCGGGGGGCTCCTACGAGCAGTACTTC
CDR3aa: CASSLPGGSYEQYF

j_gene: TRBJ2-2
d_gene: -
v_gene: TRBV6-5
abundance: -
CDR3nt: TGTGCCAGCAGCCGCCTTGCCGGGGAGCTGTTTTTT
CDR3aa: CASSRLAGELFF

j_gene: TRBJ2-7
d_gene: -
v_gene: TRBV10-3
abundance: medium-sized
CDR3nt: TGTGCCATCAAAGGGACGGGGTACGAGCAGTACTTC
CDR3aa: CAIKGTGYEQYF

j_gene: TRBJ2-7
d_gene: -
v_gene: TRBV7-9
abundance: few
CDR3nt: TGTGCCAGCAGCTTAGGGGGAGGAGCACCCTACGAGCAGTACTTC
CDR3aa: CASSLGGGAPYEQYF

j_gene: TRBJ1-5
d_gene: TRBD1
v_gene: TRBV27
abundance: many
CDR3nt: TGTGCCAGCAGTTTGACAGGGAGACAGCCCCAGCATTTT
CDR3aa: CASSLTGRQPQHF

j_gene: TRBJ1-5
d_gene: TRBD1
v_gene: TRBV6-1
abundance: medium-sized
CDR3nt: TGTGCCAGCACCGACCCCCTCCGGACAGGGAAGCCCCAGCATTTT
CDR3aa: CASTDPLRTGKPQHF

j_gene: TRBJ1-3
d_gene: TRBD1
v_gene: TRBV7-9
abundance: -
CDR3nt: TGTGCCAGCAGCCCCCCCGGGACAGAAAAAAACACCATATATTTT
CDR3aa: CASSPPGTEKNTIYF

j_gene: TRBJ2-5
d_gene: -
v_gene: TRBV29-1
abundance: few
CDR3nt: TGCAGCGTTGAAAGGGGGGGGCAAGAGACCCAGTACTTC
CDR3aa: CSVERGGQETQYF

j_gene: TRBJ1-1
d_gene: TRBD1
v_gene: TRBV5-5
abundance: medium-sized
CDR3nt: TGTGCCAGCAGCCGGGGACAGTTGAGAGAAGCTTTCTTT
CDR3aa: CASSRGQLREAFF

j_gene: TRBJ2-5
d_gene: TRBD2
v_gene: TRBV6-5
abundance: -
CDR3nt: TGTGCCAGCAGTCGCACCGGGACTAGCGGGGGCATTGGAGAGACCCAGTACTTC
CDR3aa: CASSRTGTSGGIGETQYF

j_gene: TRBJ2-6
d_gene: -
v_gene: TRBV27
abundance: many
CDR3nt: TGTGCCAGCGGCTGGGGCCCATACTCTGGGGCCAACGTCCTGACTTTC
CDR3aa: CASGWGPYSGANVLTF

j_gene: TRBJ1-4
d_gene: -
v_gene: TRBV15
abundance: many
CDR3nt: TGTGCCACCAGCAGAGACAAGGGTCTTAATGAAAAACTGTTTTTT
CDR3aa: CATSRDKGLNEKLFF

j_gene: TRBJ1-5
d_gene: -
v_gene: TRBV19
abundance: few
CDR3nt: TGTGCCAGTAGTATAGACGGGATTCCGAATCAGCCCCAGCATTTT
CDR3aa: CASSIDGIPNQPQHF

j_gene: TRBJ1-5
d_gene: -
v_gene: TRBV10-3
abundance: many
CDR3nt: TGTGCCATCAGTGAAGGCAGGGTGAGCAATCAGCCCCAGCATTTT
CDR3aa: CAISEGRVSNQPQHF

j_gene: TRBJ1-2
d_gene: TRBD1
v_gene: TRBV18
abundance: medium-sized
CDR3nt: TGTGCCAGCTCATTTCTACAGGGGAACTATGGCTACACCTTC
CDR3aa: CASSFLQGNYGYTF

j_gene: TRBJ1-5
d_gene: TRBD1
v_gene: TRBV24-1
abundance: many
CDR3nt: TGTGCCACCAGTGATCAGACCTCGGGACAGCGTTATAGCAATCAGCCCCAGCATTTT
CDR3aa: CATSDQTSGQRYSNQPQHF

j_gene: TRBJ1-2
d_gene: TRBD1
v_gene: TRBV7-2
abundance: medium-sized
CDR3nt: TGTGCCAGCAGCGTTTTAGGGACAGGGTTTTCTAACTATGGCTACACCTTC
CDR3aa: CASSVLGTGFSNYGYTF

j_gene: TRBJ1-1
d_gene: -
v_gene: TRBV12-3/TRBV12-4
abundance: -
CDR3nt: TGTGCCAGCAGTATTCTAGGGGCTCGGACTGAAGCTTTCTTT
CDR3aa: CASSILGARTEAFF

j_gene: TRBJ1-2
d_gene: TRBD1
v_gene: TRBV27
abundance: medium-sized
CDR3nt: TGTGCCAGCAGTTTCTGGGGACAGGGCGGCTACACCTTC
CDR3aa: CASSFWGQGGYTF

j_gene: TRBJ1-1
d_gene: -
v_gene: TRBV7-9
abundance: -
CDR3nt: TGTGCCAGCAGGGTCGGGGGGGGTGAAGCTTTCTTT
CDR3aa: CASRVGGGEAFF